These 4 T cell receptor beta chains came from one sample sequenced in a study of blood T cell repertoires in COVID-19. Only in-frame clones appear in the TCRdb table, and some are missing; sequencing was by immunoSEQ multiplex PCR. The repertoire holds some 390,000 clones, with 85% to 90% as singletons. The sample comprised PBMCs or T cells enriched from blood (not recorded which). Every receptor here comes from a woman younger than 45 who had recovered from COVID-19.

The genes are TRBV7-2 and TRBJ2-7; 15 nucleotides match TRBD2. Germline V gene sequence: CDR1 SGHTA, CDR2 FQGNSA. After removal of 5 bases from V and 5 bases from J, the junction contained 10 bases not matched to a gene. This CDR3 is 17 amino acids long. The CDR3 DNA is TGTGCCAGCAGCAAGGCCGCCCGGACTAGCGGGAGGGACGAGCAGTACTTC. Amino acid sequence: CASSKAARTSGRDEQYF.

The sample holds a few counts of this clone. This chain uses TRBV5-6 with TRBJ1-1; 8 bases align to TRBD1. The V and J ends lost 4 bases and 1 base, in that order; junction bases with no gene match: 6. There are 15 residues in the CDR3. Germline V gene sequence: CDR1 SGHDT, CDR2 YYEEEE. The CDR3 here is CASSPGTGRNTEAFF. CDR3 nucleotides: TGTGCCAGCAGCCCGGGGACAGGCCGGAACACTGAAGCTTTCTTT.

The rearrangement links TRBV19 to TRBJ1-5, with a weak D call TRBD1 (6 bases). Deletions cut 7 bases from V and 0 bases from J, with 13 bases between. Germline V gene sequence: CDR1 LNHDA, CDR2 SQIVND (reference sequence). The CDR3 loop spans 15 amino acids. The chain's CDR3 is CASMGTQGSNQPQHF. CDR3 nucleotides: TGTGCCAGTATGGGAACACAGGGTAGCAATCAGCCCCAGCATTTT.

CDR3 loop: CASSLVRVAGGRYEQYF. The CDR3 nucleotides read TGTGCCAGCAGCTTGGTTAGGGTTGCGGGAGGACGGTACGAGCAGTACTTC. The chain couples TRBV5-6 to TRBJ2-7, with 8 bases identical to TRBD2. The CDR3 has 17 amino acids. Germline assignment: CDR1 SGHDT and CDR2 YYEEEE. With 0 bases clipped from V and 4 bases from J, the junction kept 12 bases outside the gene matches.